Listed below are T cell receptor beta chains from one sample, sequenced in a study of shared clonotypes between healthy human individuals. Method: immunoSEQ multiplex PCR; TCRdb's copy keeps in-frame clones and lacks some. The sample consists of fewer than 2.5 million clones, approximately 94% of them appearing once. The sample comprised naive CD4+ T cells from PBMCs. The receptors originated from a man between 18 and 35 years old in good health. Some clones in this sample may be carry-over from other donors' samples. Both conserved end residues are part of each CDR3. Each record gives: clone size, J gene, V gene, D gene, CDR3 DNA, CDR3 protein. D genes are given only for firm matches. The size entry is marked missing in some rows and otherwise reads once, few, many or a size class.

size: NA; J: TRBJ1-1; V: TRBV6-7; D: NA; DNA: TGTGCCAGCAGTTACTCCCGCCCGTCGCGATCGGGAGCGGTGAACACTGAAGCTTTCTTT; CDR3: CASSYSRPSRSGAVNTEAFF
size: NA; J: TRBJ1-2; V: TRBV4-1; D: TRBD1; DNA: TGCGCCAGCAGCCAACCTCCATTCCATACAGGGGGCTTATATGGCTACACCTTC; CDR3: CASSQPPFHTGGLYGYTF
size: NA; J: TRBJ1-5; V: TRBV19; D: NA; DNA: TGTGCCAGTAGTATAGTTCAGGGCAGCAATCAGCCCCAGCATTTT; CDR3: CASSIVQGSNQPQHF
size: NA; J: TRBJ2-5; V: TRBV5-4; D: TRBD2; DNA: TGTGCCAGCAGCGGCGGGCTTCGCGGACTAGCGGCCCAAGAGACCCAGTACTTC; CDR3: CASSGGLRGLAAQETQYF
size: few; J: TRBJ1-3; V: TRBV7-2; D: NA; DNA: TGTGCCAGCAGCTTAGGGGCCAGCTCTGGAAACACCATATATTTT; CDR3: CASSLGASSGNTIYF
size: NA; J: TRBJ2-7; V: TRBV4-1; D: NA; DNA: TGCGCCAGCAGCCAAAATTTCGGACCCTACGAGCAGTACTTC; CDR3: CASSQNFGPYEQYF
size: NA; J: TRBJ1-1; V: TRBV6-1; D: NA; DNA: TGTGCCAGCAGTGAAGCGAGTAAAGGGGTGGCTTTCTTT; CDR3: CASSEASKGVAFF
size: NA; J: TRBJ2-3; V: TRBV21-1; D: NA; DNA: TGTGCCAGCAGCAAAGTGGAAGAGGGACAGGGGCTATTTTCAGATACGCAGTATTTT; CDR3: CASSKVEEGQGLFSDTQYF
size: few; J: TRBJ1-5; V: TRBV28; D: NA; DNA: TGTGCCACATCACCTTGGGGGCAGCCCCAGCATTTT; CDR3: CATSPWGQPQHF
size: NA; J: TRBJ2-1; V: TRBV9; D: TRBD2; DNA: TGTGCCAGCGCCGCAAGACTAGCGGGACGCTACAATGAGCAGTTCTTC; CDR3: CASAARLAGRYNEQFF
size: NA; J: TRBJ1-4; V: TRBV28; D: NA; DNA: TGTGCCAGCAGCTCGACTCCAGCAACTAATGAAAAACTGTTTTTT; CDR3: CASSSTPATNEKLFF
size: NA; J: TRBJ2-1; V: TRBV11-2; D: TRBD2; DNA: TGTGCCAGCAGCTTAAACGGGAGGGCCGGAGATGAGCAGTTCTTC; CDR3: CASSLNGRAGDEQFF
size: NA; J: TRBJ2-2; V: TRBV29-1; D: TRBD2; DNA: TGCAGCGTTGGGCTAGCGGTAAACCGGGAGCTGTTTTTT; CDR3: CSVGLAVNRELFF
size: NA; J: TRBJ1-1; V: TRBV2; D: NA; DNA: TGTGCCAGCAATCCAGAAATGAACACTGAAGCTTTCTTT; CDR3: CASNPEMNTEAFF
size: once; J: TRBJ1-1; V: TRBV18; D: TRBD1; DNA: TGTGCCAGCTCAGCTGGACAGGGTCAAACCGAAGCTTTCTTT; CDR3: CASSAGQGQTEAFF
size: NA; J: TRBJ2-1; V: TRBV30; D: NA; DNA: TGTGCCTGGACCAGCGGCGTGGCCGCTTGGAGCTCCTACAATGAGCAGTTCTTC; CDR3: CAWTSGVAAWSSYNEQFF
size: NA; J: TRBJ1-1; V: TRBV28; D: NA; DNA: TGTGCCAGCACCCGAGGGGCTCTAAGCACTGAAGCTTTCTTT; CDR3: CASTRGALSTEAFF
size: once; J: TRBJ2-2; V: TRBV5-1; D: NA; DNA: TGCGCCAGCAGTGCGTTCTACGAGTCTGAGAACACCGGGGAGCTGTTTTTT; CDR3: CASSAFYESENTGELFF
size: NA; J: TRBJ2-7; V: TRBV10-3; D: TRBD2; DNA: TGTGCCATCAGTGATTTAGCGGGAGGGCCGCGGGAGCAGTACTTC; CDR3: CAISDLAGGPREQYF
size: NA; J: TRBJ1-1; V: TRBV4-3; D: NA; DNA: TGCGCCAGCAGCCAAGTGATGGGGTTGAACACTGAAGCTTTCTTT; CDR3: CASSQVMGLNTEAFF
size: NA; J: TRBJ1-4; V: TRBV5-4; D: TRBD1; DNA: TGTGCCAGCAGCGCCAGCACAGGGGGGACTAATGAAAAACTGTTTTTT; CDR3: CASSASTGGTNEKLFF
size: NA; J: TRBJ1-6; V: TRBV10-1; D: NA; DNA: TGCGCCAGCAGTGAGTCCGCCGCTCCCCTCCACTTT; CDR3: CASSESAAPLHF
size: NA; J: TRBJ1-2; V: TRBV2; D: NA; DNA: TGTGCCAGCAGTGAAATGGAGGGGCAGAGCTACACCTTC; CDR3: CASSEMEGQSYTF
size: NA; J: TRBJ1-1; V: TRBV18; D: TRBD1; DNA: TGTGCCAGCTCACCACCAGGGGGCAGACCCATGAACACTGAAGCTTTCTTT; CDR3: CASSPPGGRPMNTEAFF
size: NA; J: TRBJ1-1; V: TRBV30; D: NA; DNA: TGTGCCTGGAGCGGGGACACGAACACTGAAGCTTTCTTT; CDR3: CAWSGDTNTEAFF
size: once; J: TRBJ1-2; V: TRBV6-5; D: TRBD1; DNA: TGTGCCAGCAGTCGAGGGGGCGGACTCTATGGCTACACCTTC; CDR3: CASSRGGGLYGYTF
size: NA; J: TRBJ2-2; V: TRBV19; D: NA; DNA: TGTGCCAGTAGCTTAATAACAGGGCTCGGGGAGCTGTTTTTT; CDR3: CASSLITGLGELFF
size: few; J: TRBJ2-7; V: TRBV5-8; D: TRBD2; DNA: TGTGCCAGCAGCTCCTATAGCGGGGGTTACTACGAGCAGTACTTC; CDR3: CASSSYSGGYYEQYF
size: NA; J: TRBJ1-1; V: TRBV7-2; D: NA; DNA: TGTGCCAGCAGCTTCTTGGGGGGCGCGGGCTTCACTGAAGCTTTCTTT; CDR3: CASSFLGGAGFTEAFF
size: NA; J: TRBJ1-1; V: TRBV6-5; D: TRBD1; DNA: TGTGCCAGCAGTCGCAGACAGGGGGCGGGCACTGAAGCTTTCTTT; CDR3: CASSRRQGAGTEAFF
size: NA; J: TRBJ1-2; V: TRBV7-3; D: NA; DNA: TGTGCCAGCAGCTTATGGACAGCCCAACACGGCTACACCTTC; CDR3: CASSLWTAQHGYTF
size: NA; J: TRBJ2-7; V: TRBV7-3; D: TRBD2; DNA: TGTGCCAGCAGCCCGGGGGGGCGGTACGAGCAGTACTTC; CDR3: CASSPGGRYEQYF
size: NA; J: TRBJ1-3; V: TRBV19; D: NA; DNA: TGTGCCAGTAGTATACCGGGTTTTGGAAACACCATATATTTT; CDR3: CASSIPGFGNTIYF
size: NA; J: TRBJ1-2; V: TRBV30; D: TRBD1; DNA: TGTGCCGGATACAGGGGCCTCTATGGCTACACCTTC; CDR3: CAGYRGLYGYTF
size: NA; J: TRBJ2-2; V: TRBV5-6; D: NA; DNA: TGTGCCAGCAGCTTGGGACAGGAGTTCCCCGGGGAGCTGTTTTTT; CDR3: CASSLGQEFPGELFF
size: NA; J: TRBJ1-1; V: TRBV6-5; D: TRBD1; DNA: TGTGCCAGCAGAAGACAGGGGGCTGAAGCTTTCTTT; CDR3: CASRRQGAEAFF
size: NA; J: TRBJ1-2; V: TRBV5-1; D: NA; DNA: TGCGCCAGCAGCTCAGAGGACCGGGTCGGCTACACCTTC; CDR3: CASSSEDRVGYTF
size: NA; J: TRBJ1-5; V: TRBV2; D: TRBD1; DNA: TGTGCCAGCAGCGCGACAGGGGGCTACCAGCCCCAGCATTTT; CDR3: CASSATGGYQPQHF
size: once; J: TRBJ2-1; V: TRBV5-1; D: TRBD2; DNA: TGCGCCAGCAGCTTGGGTAGCGGGAGGGCCAGTGAGCAGTTCTTC; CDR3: CASSLGSGRASEQFF
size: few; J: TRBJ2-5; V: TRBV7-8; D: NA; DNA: TGTGCCAGCAGCAGGGACGGGAGCAGAGAGACCCAGTACTTC; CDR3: CASSRDGSRETQYF
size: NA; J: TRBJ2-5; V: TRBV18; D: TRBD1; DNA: TGTGCCAGCTCACCTCAGGGGACAGGGAGAAGAGAGACCCAGTACTTC; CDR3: CASSPQGTGRRETQYF
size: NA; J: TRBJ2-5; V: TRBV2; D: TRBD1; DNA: TGTGCCAGCAGCGCGGACAGGGGGCTGAGAGAGACCCAGTACTTC; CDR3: CASSADRGLRETQYF
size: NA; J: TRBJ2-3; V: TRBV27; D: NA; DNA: TGTGCCACCAGGCCCCAGAGCACAGATACGCAGTATTTT; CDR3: CATRPQSTDTQYF